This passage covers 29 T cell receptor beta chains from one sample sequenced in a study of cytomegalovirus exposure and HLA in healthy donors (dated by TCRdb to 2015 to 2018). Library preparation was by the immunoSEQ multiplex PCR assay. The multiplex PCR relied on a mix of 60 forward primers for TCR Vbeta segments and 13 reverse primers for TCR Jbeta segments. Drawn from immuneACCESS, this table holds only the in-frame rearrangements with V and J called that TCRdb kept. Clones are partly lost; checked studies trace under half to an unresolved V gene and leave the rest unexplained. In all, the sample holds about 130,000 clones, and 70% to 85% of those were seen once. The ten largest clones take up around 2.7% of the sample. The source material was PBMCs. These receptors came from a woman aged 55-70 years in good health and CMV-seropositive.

The chain's CDR3 is CASKGGGETQYF. The CDR3 bases are TGTGCCAGCAAAGGGGGCGGGGAGACCCAGTACTTC. The V call is TRBV9, the J call TRBJ2-5; TRBD1 matches at 7 bases. CDR3 length: 12 residues. V trimming: 6 bases; J trimming: 5 bases; junction bases outside the gene matches: 4. CDR1 is SGDLS and CDR2 is YYNGEE in the germline V gene.

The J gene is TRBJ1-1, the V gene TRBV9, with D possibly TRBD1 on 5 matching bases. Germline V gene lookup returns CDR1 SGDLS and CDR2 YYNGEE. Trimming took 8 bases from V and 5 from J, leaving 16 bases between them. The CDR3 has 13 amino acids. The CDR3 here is CASSHGGGTEAFF. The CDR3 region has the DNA TGTGCCAGTTCCCACGGGGGGGGGACTGAAGCTTTCTTT.

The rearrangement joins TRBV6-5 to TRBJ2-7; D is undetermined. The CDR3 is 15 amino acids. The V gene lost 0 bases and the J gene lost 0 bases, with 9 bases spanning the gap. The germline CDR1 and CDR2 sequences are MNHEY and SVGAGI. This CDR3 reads CASSYSFSTSYEQYF. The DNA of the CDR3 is TGTGCCAGCAGTTACTCGTTTTCTACCTCCTACGAGCAGTACTTC.

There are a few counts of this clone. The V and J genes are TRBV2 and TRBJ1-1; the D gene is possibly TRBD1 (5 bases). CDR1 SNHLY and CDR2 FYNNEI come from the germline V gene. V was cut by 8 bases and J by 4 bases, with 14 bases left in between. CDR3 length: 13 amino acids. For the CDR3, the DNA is TGTGCCAGCGGGGCAGGGTTGAGCACTGAAGCTTTCTTT. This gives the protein CASGAGLSTEAFF.

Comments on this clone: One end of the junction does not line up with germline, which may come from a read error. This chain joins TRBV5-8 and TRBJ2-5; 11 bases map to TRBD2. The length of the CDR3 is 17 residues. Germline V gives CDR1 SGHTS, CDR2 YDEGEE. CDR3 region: CASSLVASGGMGETQYF. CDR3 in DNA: TGTGCCAGCAGTTTGGTCGCTAGCGGGGGGATGGGAGAGACCCAGTACTTC.

Here the CDR3 reads CASSSVVRSGNTIYF. The CDR3 DNA reads as TGTGCCAGCAGTTCTGTCGTGAGGTCTGGAAACACCATATATTTT. The chain couples TRBV6-5 to TRBJ1-3; D is undetermined. Germline CDR1 is MNHEY and CDR2 is SVGAGI. V dropped 4 bases and J dropped 1 base, with 11 bases sitting between them. The CDR3 loop spans 15 amino acids.

CDR3 region: CASSYSLRDQGDTQYF. The CDR3 coding sequence is TGTGCCAGCAGTTACTCATTGCGGGATCAGGGAGATACGCAGTATTTT. This chain connects TRBV6-5 to TRBJ2-3, with D perhaps TRBD2 (6 bases). V dropped 0 bases and J dropped 5 bases, with 15 bases sitting between them. The V gene's germline CDR1 is MNHEY and CDR2 SVGAGI. CDR3 length: 16 amino acids.

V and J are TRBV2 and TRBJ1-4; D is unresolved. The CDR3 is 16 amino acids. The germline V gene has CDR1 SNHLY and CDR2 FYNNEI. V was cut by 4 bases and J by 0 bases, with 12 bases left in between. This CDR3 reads CASSVRAPATNEKLFF. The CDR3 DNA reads TGTGCCAGCAGTGTGAGGGCGCCCGCAACTAATGAAAAACTGTTTTTT.

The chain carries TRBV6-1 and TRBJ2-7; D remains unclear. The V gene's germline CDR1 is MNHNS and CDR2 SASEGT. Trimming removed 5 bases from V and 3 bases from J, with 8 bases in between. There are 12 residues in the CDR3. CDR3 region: CASSMGHYEQYF. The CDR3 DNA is TGTGCCAGCAGTATGGGCCACTACGAGCAGTACTTC.

The CDR3 region has the DNA TGTGCGATTTCTAGCGGGGGCACAGATACGCAGTATTTT. Amino acid sequence: CAISSGGTDTQYF. V and J are TRBV7-9 and TRBJ2-3; 9 bases map to TRBD2. The germline V gene encodes CDR1 SEHNR and CDR2 FQNEAQ (reference sequence). The CDR3 covers 13 residues.

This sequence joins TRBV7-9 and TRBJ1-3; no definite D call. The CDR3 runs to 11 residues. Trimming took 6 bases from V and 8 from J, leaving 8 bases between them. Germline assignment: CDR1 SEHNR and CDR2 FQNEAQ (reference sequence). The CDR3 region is CASSRVDTIYF. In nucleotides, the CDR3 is TGTGCCAGCAGTCGGGTTGACACCATATATTTT.

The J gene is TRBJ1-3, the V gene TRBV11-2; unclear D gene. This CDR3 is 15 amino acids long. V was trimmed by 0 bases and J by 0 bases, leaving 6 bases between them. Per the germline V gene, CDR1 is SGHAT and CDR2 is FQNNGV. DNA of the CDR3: TGTGCCAGCAGCTTAGAAGAGCACTCTGGAAACACCATATATTTT. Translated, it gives CASSLEEHSGNTIYF.

Here the CDR3 DNA reads TGCAGCGTTCAAACCTCCCAGGGAGCTTTCTTT. Amino acid sequence: CSVQTSQGAFF. The chain recombines TRBV29-1 with TRBJ1-1; D might be TRBD1 (5 bases). Germline V gene data show CDR1 as SQVTM and CDR2 as ANQGSEA. V was clipped by 5 bases and J by 10 bases, with 14 bases between them. The CDR3 contains 11 residues.

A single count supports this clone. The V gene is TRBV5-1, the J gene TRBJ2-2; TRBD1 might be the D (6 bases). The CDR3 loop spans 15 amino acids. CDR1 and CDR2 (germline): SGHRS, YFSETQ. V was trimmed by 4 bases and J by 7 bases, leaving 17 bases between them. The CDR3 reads CASSLGGPLDGELFF. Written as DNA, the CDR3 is TGCGCCAGCAGCCTAGGGGGACCCCTGGACGGGGAGCTGTTTTTT. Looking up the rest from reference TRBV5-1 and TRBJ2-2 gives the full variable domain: KAGVTQTPRYLIKTRGQQVTLSCSPISGHRSVSWYQQTPGQGLQFLFEYFSETQRNKGNFPGRFSGRQFSNSRSEMNVSTLELGDSALYLCASSLGGPLDGELFFGEGSRLTVL.

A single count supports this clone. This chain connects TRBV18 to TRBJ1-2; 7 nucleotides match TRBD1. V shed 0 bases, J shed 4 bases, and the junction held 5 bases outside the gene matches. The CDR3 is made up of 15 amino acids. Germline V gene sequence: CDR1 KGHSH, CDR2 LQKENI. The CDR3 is CASSPPGQRVYGYTF. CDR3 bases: TGTGCCAGCTCACCACCGGGACAGCGAGTCTATGGCTACACCTTC. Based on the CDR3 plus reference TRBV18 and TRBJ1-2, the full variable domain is NAGVMQNPRHLVRRRGQEARLRCSPMKGHSHVYWYRQLPEEGLKFMVYLQKENIIDESGMPKERFSAEFPKEGPSILRIQQVVRGDSAAYFCASSPPGQRVYGYTFGSGTRLTVV.

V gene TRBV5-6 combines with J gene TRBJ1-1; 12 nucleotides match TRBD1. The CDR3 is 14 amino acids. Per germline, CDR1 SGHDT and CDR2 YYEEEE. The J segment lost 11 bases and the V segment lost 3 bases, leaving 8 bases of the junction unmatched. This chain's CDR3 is CASSWGQGAGGAFF. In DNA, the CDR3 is TGTGCCAGCAGCTGGGGACAGGGGGCAGGTGGGGCTTTCTTT.

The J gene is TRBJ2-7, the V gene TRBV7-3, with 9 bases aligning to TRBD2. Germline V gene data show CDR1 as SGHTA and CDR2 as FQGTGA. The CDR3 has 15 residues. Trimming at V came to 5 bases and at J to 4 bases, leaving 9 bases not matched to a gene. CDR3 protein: CASSPAGGEGYEQYF. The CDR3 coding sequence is TGTGCCAGCAGCCCCGCGGGGGGGGAAGGTTACGAGCAGTACTTC.

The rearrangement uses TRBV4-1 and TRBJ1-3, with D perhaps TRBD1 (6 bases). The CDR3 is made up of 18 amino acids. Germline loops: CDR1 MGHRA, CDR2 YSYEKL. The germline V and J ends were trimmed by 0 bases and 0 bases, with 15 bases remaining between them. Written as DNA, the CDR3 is TGCGCCAGCAGCCAAGATACCCCCGGACAGTCCTCTGGAAACACCATATATTTT. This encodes CASSQDTPGQSSGNTIYF.

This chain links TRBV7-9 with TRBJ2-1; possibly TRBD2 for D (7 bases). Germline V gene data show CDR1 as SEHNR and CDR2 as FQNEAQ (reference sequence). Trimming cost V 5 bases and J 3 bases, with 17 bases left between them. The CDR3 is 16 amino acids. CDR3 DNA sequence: TGTGCCAGCAGCATAAACGCGGGGGCACTCTACAATGAGCAGTTCTTC. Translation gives CASSINAGALYNEQFF.

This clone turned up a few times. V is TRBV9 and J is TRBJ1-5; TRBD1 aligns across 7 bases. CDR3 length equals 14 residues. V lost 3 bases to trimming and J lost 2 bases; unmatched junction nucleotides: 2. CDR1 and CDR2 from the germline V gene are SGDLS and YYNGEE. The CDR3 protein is CASSAGQGNQPQHF. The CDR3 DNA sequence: TGTGCCAGCAGCGCCGGACAGGGCAATCAGCCCCAGCATTTT.

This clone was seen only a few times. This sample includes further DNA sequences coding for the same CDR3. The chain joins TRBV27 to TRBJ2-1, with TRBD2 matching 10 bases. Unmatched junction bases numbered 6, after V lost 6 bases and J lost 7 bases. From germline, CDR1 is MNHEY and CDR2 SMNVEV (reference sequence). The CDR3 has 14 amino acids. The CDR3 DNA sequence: TGTGCCAGCAGCTTAGCGGGGGGTGGGAATGAGCAGTTCTTC. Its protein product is CASSLAGGGNEQFF.

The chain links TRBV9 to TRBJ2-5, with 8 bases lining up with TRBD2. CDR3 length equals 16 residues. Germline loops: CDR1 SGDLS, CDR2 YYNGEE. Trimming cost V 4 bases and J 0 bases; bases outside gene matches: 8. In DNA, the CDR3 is TGTGCCAGCAGCACCGGACGGGGGGGGTACCAAGAGACCCAGTACTTC. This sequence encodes CASSTGRGGYQETQYF.

The CDR3 DNA is TGTGCCAGCAGTCGTAGCGGGGGGGCCTCCACAGATACGCAGTATTTT. It codes for CASSRSGGASTDTQYF. The chain carries TRBV6-6 and TRBJ2-3; 11 bases are a match to TRBD2. The germline V gene has CDR1 MNHNY and CDR2 SVGAGI (reference sequence). This CDR3 has 16 amino acids. The V gene end was trimmed by 5 bases and the J gene end by 2 bases; junction bases not matched to a gene: 6.

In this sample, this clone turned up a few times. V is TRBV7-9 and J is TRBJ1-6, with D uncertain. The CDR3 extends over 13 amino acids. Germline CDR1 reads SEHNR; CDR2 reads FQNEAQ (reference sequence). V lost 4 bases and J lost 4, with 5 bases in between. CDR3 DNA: TGTGCCAGCAGCTCCACTTATAATTCACCCCTCCACTTT. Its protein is CASSSTYNSPLHF.

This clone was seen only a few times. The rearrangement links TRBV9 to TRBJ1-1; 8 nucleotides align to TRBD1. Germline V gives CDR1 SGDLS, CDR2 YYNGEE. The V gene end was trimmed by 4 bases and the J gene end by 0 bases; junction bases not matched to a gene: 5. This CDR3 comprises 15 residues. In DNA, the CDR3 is TGTGCCAGCAGCCCCTTGACAGGGGTGAACACTGAAGCTTTCTTT. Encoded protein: CASSPLTGVNTEAFF. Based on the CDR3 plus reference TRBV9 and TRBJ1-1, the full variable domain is DSGVTQTPKHLITATGQRVTLRCSPRSGDLSVYWYQQSLDQGLQFLIQYYNGEERAKGNILERFSAQQFPDLHSELNLSSLELGDSALYFCASSPLTGVNTEAFFGQGTRLTVV.

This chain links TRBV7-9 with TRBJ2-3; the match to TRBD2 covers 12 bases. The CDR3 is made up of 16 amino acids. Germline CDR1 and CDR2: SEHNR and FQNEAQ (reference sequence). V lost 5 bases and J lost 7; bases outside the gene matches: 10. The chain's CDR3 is CASSLRTSGEENTQYF. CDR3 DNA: TGTGCCAGCAGCCTTCGGACTAGCGGGGAGGAGAATACGCAGTATTTT.

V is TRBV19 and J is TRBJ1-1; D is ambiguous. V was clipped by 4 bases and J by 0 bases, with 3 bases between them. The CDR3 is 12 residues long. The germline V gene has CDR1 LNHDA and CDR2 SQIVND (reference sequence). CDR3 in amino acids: CASSNLNTEAFF. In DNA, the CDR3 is TGTGCCAGTAGTAACTTGAACACTGAAGCTTTCTTT.

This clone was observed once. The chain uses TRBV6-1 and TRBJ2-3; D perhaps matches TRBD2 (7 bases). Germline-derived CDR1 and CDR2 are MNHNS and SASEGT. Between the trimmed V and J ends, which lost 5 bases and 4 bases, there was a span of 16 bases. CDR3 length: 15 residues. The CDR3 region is CASSTPGGGPDTQYF. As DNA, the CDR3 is TGTGCCAGCAGTACGCCTGGGGGGGGCCCAGATACGCAGTATTTT.

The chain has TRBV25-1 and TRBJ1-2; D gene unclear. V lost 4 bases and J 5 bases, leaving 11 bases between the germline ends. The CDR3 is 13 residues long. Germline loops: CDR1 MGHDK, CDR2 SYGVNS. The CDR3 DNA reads TGTGCCAGCAGTGTATCGGGGTTATATGGCTACACCTTC. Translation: CASSVSGLYGYTF.